This T cell receptor (beta chain) was recorded in a study of vaccination effects on CD4 cells after COVID-19. Study summary: The participants, recipients of two vaccine doses, got either BNT162b2 or mRNA-1273.

Germline lookup yields CDR1 SGHNT and CDR2 YENEEA. The V end was cut by 1 base, the J end by 0 bases, with 6 bases between. The CDR3 spans 15 residues. This clone was seen more than once but under ten times. Antigen: not known. The identical CDR3 is also encoded by other nucleotide sequences in the sample. Under the ViraFEST assay, PBMC were stimulated with viral peptide pools so that antigen-specific CD4+ T cells expanded. Sequencing was performed afterwards. Investigators separated out CD4+ T cells once 10 days of culture had passed. The person had a PCR-confirmed SARS-CoV-2 infection during March to December 2020. Libraries were prepared by immunoSEQ multiplex PCR; TCRdb keeps only in-frame clonotypes and omits some of them. The data hold 42,000 or so clones, with roughly 80% observed a single time.

The source material was CD4+ T cells from PBMCs cultured with a peptide pool, sampled before COVID-19 vaccination. The chain carries TRBV11-3 and TRBJ2-2; the D gene is possibly TRBD2 (5 bases). The clonotype comes from a human donor who had a prior SARS-CoV-2 infection. CDR3 sequence reads: CASSLAGTNTGELFF. The CDR3 nucleotides are TGTGCCAGCAGCTTAGCGGGGACGAACACCGGGGAGCTGTTTTTT.